A selection of T cell receptor beta chains follows, all from one sample in a study of beta chain features in type 1 diabetes. Produced via immunoSEQ multiplex PCR; TCRdb's table is partial and in-frame only. Of more than 150,000 clones in the sample, approximately 13% were seen once. The sequenced sample consisted of central memory CD4+ T cells from blood. These receptors all stem from a woman under 30 in good health. Both conserved end residues are trimmed from each CDR3. Fields, in order: J gene, V gene, clone size, CDR3 protein. Expanded clones get a size class; other rows say once, few or many, or leave the size out.

TRBJ2-3 | TRBV21-1 | few | ASSKPGLAGGTDTQY
TRBJ2-3 | TRBV5-4 | . | ASSSKTGANTDTQY
TRBJ1-1 | TRBV10-3 | few | AISERAGRTEAF
TRBJ2-1 | TRBV5-6 | . | ASSLGDRADEQF
TRBJ2-7 | TRBV6-5 | few | ASTTLTGSREQY
TRBJ2-4 | TRBV14 | . | ASSQEEGGLAGKNIQY
TRBJ2-1 | TRBV9 | few | ASSVGSGRSDNEQF
TRBJ2-2 | TRBV2 | few | ASIGLAGPNTGELF
TRBJ2-2 | TRBV11-2 | . | ASSISRNTGELF
TRBJ1-5 | TRBV4-2 | . | ASSQDEGEPQH
TRBJ2-3 | TRBV6-1 | few | ASKEGLDTQY
TRBJ2-3 | TRBV5-4 | few | ASSLAAGGPTDTQY
TRBJ2-2 | TRBV9 | . | GGTSGSPKAGELF
TRBJ2-3 | TRBV9 | . | ASSVGGGRATDTQY
TRBJ2-7 | TRBV9 | . | ASSPGIEAYEQY
TRBJ1-5 | TRBV27 | few | ASSFDRTNQPQH
TRBJ2-7 | TRBV7-3 | few | ASSLGQGDIYEQY
TRBJ1-1 | TRBV11-2 | few | ASSQTVNTEAF
TRBJ1-1 | TRBV5-4 | few | ASTRSGKNTEAF
TRBJ2-1 | TRBV9 | . | ASSVRGDNEQF
TRBJ2-1 | TRBV18 | few | ASSPASGRNEQF
TRBJ2-1 | TRBV25-1 | . | ASTRGGGGTYNEQF
TRBJ1-2 | TRBV2 | few | ASREQGLSGYT
TRBJ2-5 | TRBV2 | . | ASGRTGGGVETQY
TRBJ2-3 | TRBV7-9 | few | ASSLFASGDTQY
TRBJ2-2 | TRBV4-2 | few | ASSQESRGPERGGELF
TRBJ2-7 | TRBV4-3 | . | ASSQFVGQGENEQY
TRBJ2-3 | TRBV19 | . | ASSRDLGPGDTQY
TRBJ2-4 | TRBV7-6 | few | ASSSPTGLNIQY
TRBJ2-3 | TRBV28 | many | ASRAPSTDTQY
TRBJ2-1 | TRBV4-1 | . | ASSQDTLTYNEQF
TRBJ2-1 | TRBV11-2 | . | ASSLGVAGGNEQF
TRBJ2-5 | TRBV5-1 | . | ASSLLAGATGETQY
TRBJ2-7 | TRBV11-2 | few | ASSLPGIYEQY
TRBJ2-5 | TRBV7-9 | few | ASSLGTGLQETQY
TRBJ2-5 | TRBV11-2 | few | ASSSRTVGETQY
TRBJ1-1 | TRBV7-2 | . | ASSTRTAQGSEAF
TRBJ2-1 | TRBV30 | once | AWWGQYNEQF
TRBJ2-7 | TRBV18 | few | ASSIDGAYEQY
TRBJ2-3 | TRBV28 | . | ASKTTGAHGTDTQY
TRBJ2-7 | TRBV27 | . | ASSPTGNREQY
TRBJ2-4 | TRBV4-3 | . | ASSQLGLAGMY
TRBJ1-2 | TRBV9 | medium-sized | ASSRGRGDYGYT
TRBJ2-7 | TRBV27 | . | ASRDTPYEQY
TRBJ1-3 | TRBV28 | . | ASSRRSEWRGNTIY